Listed below are T cell receptor beta chains from one sample, sequenced in a study of T cells in Graves' hyperthyroidism and ophthalmopathy. Using its own MiXCR run on the multiplex PCR reads, TCRdb lists one record per CDR3 protein. The table records some 510,000 distinct CDR3 sequences, about 45% of them present only once. Material: peripheral blood or thyroid tissue (not recorded which). All receptors come from a woman aged 18 to 35 with Graves' hyperthyroidism. Both conserved end residues are part of each CDR3. A D gene is named only where the DNA matches it firmly. Only part of the rows carry a size: once, few, many, or a class if the clone is expanded.

d_gene: TRBD2; j_gene: TRBJ2-7; v_gene: TRBV29-1; abundance: .; CDR3aa: CSVATSGRGEQYF; CDR3nt: TGCAGCGTAGCGACTAGCGGGAGAGGCGAGCAGTACTTC
d_gene: TRBD1; j_gene: TRBJ1-1; v_gene: TRBV7-9; abundance: .; CDR3aa: CASSQGGRLTEAFF; CDR3nt: TGTGCCAGCAGCCAAGGGGGCAGGCTCACTGAAGCTTTCTTT
d_gene: .; j_gene: TRBJ2-6; v_gene: TRBV15; abundance: .; CDR3aa: CATSSQDISGANVLTF; CDR3nt: TGTGCCACCAGCAGCCAAGATATCTCTGGGGCCAACGTCCTGACTTTC
d_gene: .; j_gene: TRBJ1-4; v_gene: TRBV29-1; abundance: .; CDR3aa: CSVGDNGEKLFF; CDR3nt: TGCAGCGTTGGGGACAATGGGGAAAAACTGTTTTTT
d_gene: .; j_gene: TRBJ2-5; v_gene: TRBV24-1; abundance: many; CDR3aa: CATKGAAQETQYF; CDR3nt: TGTGCCACCAAAGGGGCAGCCCAAGAGACCCAGTACTTC
d_gene: .; j_gene: TRBJ2-3; v_gene: TRBV7-2; abundance: .; CDR3aa: CASSLLGSTDTQYF; CDR3nt: TGTGCCAGCAGCTTACTGGGAAGCACAGATACGCAGTATTTT
d_gene: TRBD1; j_gene: TRBJ1-5; v_gene: TRBV29-1; abundance: many; CDR3aa: CSVVTGTGSNQPQHF; CDR3nt: TGCAGCGTTGTTACCGGGACAGGGTCCAATCAGCCCCAGCATTTT
d_gene: .; j_gene: TRBJ2-5; v_gene: TRBV2; abundance: many; CDR3aa: CASSSSLAEQETQYF; CDR3nt: TGTGCCAGCAGCTCCTCCCTCGCGGAGCAAGAGACCCAGTACTTC
d_gene: .; j_gene: TRBJ1-2; v_gene: TRBV9; abundance: .; CDR3aa: CASSVGGSGHGYTF; CDR3nt: TGTGCCAGCAGCGTAGGGGGTTCGGGACATGGCTACACCTTC
d_gene: .; j_gene: TRBJ2-7; v_gene: TRBV7-9; abundance: .; CDR3aa: CASRPVTVVSYEQYF; CDR3nt: TGTGCCAGCAGGCCGGTGACTGTTGTCTCCTACGAGCAGTACTTC
d_gene: .; j_gene: TRBJ2-5; v_gene: TRBV12-3/TRBV12-4; abundance: few; CDR3aa: CASSLEPGAGETQYF; CDR3nt: TGTGCCAGCAGCTTAGAACCCGGCGCAGGAGAGACCCAGTACTTC
d_gene: TRBD1; j_gene: TRBJ1-1; v_gene: TRBV20-1; abundance: .; CDR3aa: CSARDVGGQGDTEAFF; CDR3nt: TGCAGTGCTAGAGATGTAGGGGGACAGGGGGACACTGAAGCTTTCTTT
d_gene: TRBD1; j_gene: TRBJ2-7; v_gene: TRBV10-2; abundance: few; CDR3aa: CASSARDRLSYEQYF; CDR3nt: TGCGCCAGCAGTGCCAGGGACAGGTTATCCTACGAGCAGTACTTC
d_gene: .; j_gene: TRBJ2-2; v_gene: TRBV10-3; abundance: .; CDR3aa: CAISESTGGSNTGELFF; CDR3nt: TGTGCCATCAGTGAGTCGACTGGGGGCTCGAACACCGGGGAGCTGTTTTTT
d_gene: .; j_gene: TRBJ1-2; v_gene: TRBV2; abundance: .; CDR3aa: CARAATLRSYTF; CDR3nt: TGTGCCAGGGCAGCAACTCTTCGGAGCTACACCTTC
d_gene: TRBD1; j_gene: TRBJ2-7; v_gene: TRBV2; abundance: many; CDR3aa: CASSTGTVTYEQYF; CDR3nt: TGTGCCAGCAGCACCGGGACAGTTACCTACGAGCAGTACTTC